These T cell receptor beta chains were read from a single sample in a study of blood T cell repertoires in COVID-19. This table comes from immunoSEQ multiplex PCR, and its TCRdb copy is limited to in-frame clones, with some not included. The data show approximately 150,000 clones, 87% seen once. The specimen was peripheral blood. These receptors all come from a human donor in a cohort sampled during active COVID-19. Both conserved end residues are part of each CDR3. Fields, in order: V gene, J gene, clone size, CDR3 length, D gene, CDR3 protein, CDR3 DNA. A D gene is named only where the DNA matches it firmly. A row's size may be missing; if present it is once, few, many or a size class.

v_gene: TRBV12-3/TRBV12-4
j_gene: TRBJ1-1
abundance: NA
len: 12
d_gene: NA
CDR3aa: CASRATGDEAFF
CDR3nt: TGTGCCAGCAGGGCAACCGGGGATGAAGCTTTCTTT

v_gene: TRBV13
j_gene: TRBJ2-5
abundance: medium-sized
len: 14
d_gene: TRBD1
CDR3aa: CASSLEGAQETQYF
CDR3nt: TGTGCCAGCAGCTTAGAGGGGGCGCAGGAGACCCAGTACTTC

v_gene: TRBV2
j_gene: TRBJ1-3
abundance: NA
len: 16
d_gene: NA
CDR3aa: CASIKQGFSSGNTIYF
CDR3nt: TGTGCCAGCATTAAACAGGGTTTCAGCTCTGGAAACACCATATATTTT

v_gene: TRBV6-2/TRBV6-3
j_gene: TRBJ2-6
abundance: NA
len: 18
d_gene: NA
CDR3aa: CASSYSRSLGTGANVLTF
CDR3nt: TGTGCCAGCAGTTACTCGCGGAGTCTAGGCACTGGGGCCAACGTCCTGACTTTC

v_gene: TRBV2
j_gene: TRBJ1-3
abundance: NA
len: 16
d_gene: TRBD1
CDR3aa: CASSWGQGSSGNTIYF
CDR3nt: TGTGCCAGCAGCTGGGGACAGGGAAGCTCTGGAAACACCATATATTTT

v_gene: TRBV25-1
j_gene: TRBJ2-1
abundance: NA
len: 14
d_gene: TRBD1
CDR3aa: CASSRQGASDEQFF
CDR3nt: TGTGCCAGCAGTAGACAGGGGGCAAGCGATGAGCAGTTCTTC

v_gene: TRBV27
j_gene: TRBJ1-1
abundance: NA
len: 17
d_gene: NA
CDR3aa: CASSSMAVQVSDTEAFF
CDR3nt: TGTGCCAGCAGTTCAATGGCCGTTCAGGTCTCGGACACTGAAGCTTTCTTT

v_gene: TRBV6-1
j_gene: TRBJ2-7
abundance: NA
len: 11
d_gene: NA
CDR3aa: CASSELEGQYF
CDR3nt: TGTGCCAGCAGTGAATTGGAGGGGCAGTACTTC

v_gene: TRBV6-4
j_gene: TRBJ1-6
abundance: NA
len: 17
d_gene: TRBD1
CDR3aa: CASSDPGQASYNSPLHF
CDR3nt: TGTGCCAGCAGTGACCCCGGACAGGCCTCCTATAATTCACCCCTCCACTTT

v_gene: TRBV5-5
j_gene: TRBJ2-2
abundance: once
len: 17
d_gene: NA
CDR3aa: CASRSTGEGSNTGELFF
CDR3nt: TGTGCCAGCAGGTCGACAGGGGAGGGGTCGAACACCGGGGAGCTGTTTTTT

v_gene: TRBV5-6
j_gene: TRBJ2-7
abundance: NA
len: 13
d_gene: TRBD2
CDR3aa: CASSGLASNEQYF
CDR3nt: TGTGCTTCTTCAGGACTAGCCTCGAACGAGCAGTACTTC

v_gene: TRBV5-1
j_gene: TRBJ2-7
abundance: few
len: 15
d_gene: TRBD1
CDR3aa: CASSWGTGERYEQYF
CDR3nt: TGCGCCAGCAGCTGGGGGACAGGGGAGAGGTACGAGCAGTACTTC

v_gene: TRBV29-1
j_gene: TRBJ2-3
abundance: few
len: 14
d_gene: TRBD2
CDR3aa: CSARSGRNTDTQYF
CDR3nt: TGCAGCGCCAGGAGCGGGAGGAACACAGATACGCAGTATTTT

v_gene: TRBV5-1
j_gene: TRBJ2-2
abundance: NA
len: 18
d_gene: TRBD2
CDR3aa: CASSLVGSGGRNTGELFF
CDR3nt: TGCGCCAGCAGCTTGGTGGGTAGCGGGGGACGGAACACCGGGGAGCTGTTTTTT

v_gene: TRBV28
j_gene: TRBJ1-5
abundance: NA
len: 13
d_gene: TRBD1
CDR3aa: CASSRGFRQPQHF
CDR3nt: TGTGCCAGCAGCAGGGGGTTCAGACAGCCCCAGCATTTT

v_gene: TRBV6-2/TRBV6-3
j_gene: TRBJ2-1
abundance: NA
len: 15
d_gene: TRBD2
CDR3aa: CASSNSGGPYNEQFF
CDR3nt: TGTGCCAGCAGTAATAGCGGGGGCCCCTACAATGAGCAGTTCTTC

v_gene: TRBV6-5
j_gene: TRBJ1-4
abundance: once
len: 12
d_gene: TRBD1
CDR3aa: CASAQGSEKLFF
CDR3nt: TGTGCCAGCGCACAGGGGAGTGAAAAACTGTTTTTT

v_gene: TRBV5-6
j_gene: TRBJ2-7
abundance: NA
len: 13
d_gene: TRBD1
CDR3aa: CASSPGQHYEQYF
CDR3nt: TGTGCCAGCAGCCCGGGACAGCACTACGAGCAGTACTTC

v_gene: TRBV9
j_gene: TRBJ2-7
abundance: NA
len: 15
d_gene: NA
CDR3aa: CASSPSGGRPYEQYF
CDR3nt: TGTGCCAGCAGCCCATCAGGGGGGCGTCCCTACGAGCAGTACTTC

v_gene: TRBV28
j_gene: TRBJ1-3
abundance: NA
len: 14
d_gene: TRBD1
CDR3aa: CASWDRGFRNTIYF
CDR3nt: TGTGCCAGTTGGGACAGGGGGTTCAGAAACACCATATATTTT

v_gene: TRBV18
j_gene: TRBJ2-1
abundance: NA
len: 13
d_gene: NA
CDR3aa: CASSPPTLIEQFF
CDR3nt: TGTGCCAGCTCACCACCAACTCTCATAGAGCAGTTCTTC

v_gene: TRBV9
j_gene: TRBJ2-7
abundance: NA
len: 14
d_gene: NA
CDR3aa: CASSPGGSGYEQYF
CDR3nt: TGTGCCAGCAGCCCCGGAGGGTCAGGCTACGAGCAGTACTTC

v_gene: TRBV7-9
j_gene: TRBJ2-5
abundance: NA
len: 18
d_gene: TRBD2
CDR3aa: CASSFPLLAGGRGETQYF
CDR3nt: TGTGCCAGCAGCTTCCCCCTCTTGGCGGGGGGGCGAGGGGAGACCCAGTACTTC